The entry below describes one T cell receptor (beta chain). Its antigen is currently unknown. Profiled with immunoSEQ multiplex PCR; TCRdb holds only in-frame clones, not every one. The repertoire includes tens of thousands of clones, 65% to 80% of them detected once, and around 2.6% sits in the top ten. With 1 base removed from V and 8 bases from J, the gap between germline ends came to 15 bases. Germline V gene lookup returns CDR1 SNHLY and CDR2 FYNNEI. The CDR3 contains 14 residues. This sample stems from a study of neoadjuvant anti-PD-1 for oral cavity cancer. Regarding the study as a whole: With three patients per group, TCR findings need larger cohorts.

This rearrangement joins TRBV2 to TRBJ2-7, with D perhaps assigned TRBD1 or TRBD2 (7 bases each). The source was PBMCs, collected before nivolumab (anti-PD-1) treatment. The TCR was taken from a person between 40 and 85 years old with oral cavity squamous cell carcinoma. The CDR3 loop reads CASSEVGGGGQQYF. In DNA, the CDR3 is TGTGCCAGCAGTGAAGTAGGGGGCGGGGGACAGCAGTACTTC.